This T cell receptor (beta chain) comes out of a study of response to subunit inactivated influenza vaccine. The CDR3 covers 15 residues. V lost 2 bases and J lost 2, with 13 bases in between. Germline V CDR1 and CDR2: MGHRA, YSYEKL. TCRdb re-called the RT-PCR reads with MiXCR, one entry per CDR3 protein. This table holds more than 700,000 distinct CDR3 sequences, less than 25% found once. The V gene is TRBV4-1, the J gene TRBJ2-7; D is perhaps TRBD1 or TRBD2 (5 bases each). This receptor was identified in a middle-aged man who received an inactivated influenza vaccine. The sequencing here drew on PBMCs from blood, taken more than 4 days after vaccination. The CDR3 nucleotides are TGCGCCAGCAGCCAACACGGGGCTGAGACCTACGAGCAGTACTTC. Translation: CASSQHGAETYEQYF.